Following are 10 T cell receptor beta chains from one sample sequenced in a study of shared clonotypes between healthy human individuals (dated by TCRdb to between 2020 and 2021). Libraries came from the immunoSEQ multiplex PCR assay. TCRdb holds this immuneACCESS table with in-frame rearrangements only. Some clones are missing; in checked studies, unresolved V genes explain under half, and the rest has no known cause. Recorded for this sample are about 2.5 million clones; approximately 90% of them occurred a single time. The top ten hold approximately 0.39% of the sample. The source material was naive CD4+ T cells from PBMCs. Read against the paper, the sample's cell subset or site label means: CD45RA+ positively selected. These receptor sequences come from a man younger than 30 in good health. Some clones in this sample may be carry-over from other donors' samples.

The DNA of the CDR3 is TGTGCCAGCAGTGCTGGTGGGGGGTTAGACCAGTACTTC. It codes for CASSAGGGLDQYF. The chain is built from TRBV6-1 and TRBJ2-5; maybe TRBD2 (6 bases). This CDR3 comprises 13 residues. Germline CDR1 and CDR2: MNHNS and SASEGT. V dropped 4 bases and J dropped 10 bases, with 16 bases sitting between them.

The table lists this clone with a few counts. V and J are TRBV2 and TRBJ1-1; D gene unclear. The germline gives CDR1 SNHLY, CDR2 FYNNEI. V lost 6 bases, J lost 4 bases, and 15 bases lay in between. CDR3 length equals 14 residues. The DNA for the CDR3 is TGTGCCAGCAGGGTCCCGGCCGCCGGCACTGAAGCTTTCTTT. Translated: CASRVPAAGTEAFF. The full variable domain, its missing parts supplied by reference TRBV2 and TRBJ1-1, is EPEVTQTPSHQVTQMGQEVILRCVPISNHLYFYWYRQILGQKVEFLVSFYNNEISEKSEIFDDQFSVERPDGSNFTLKIRSTKLEDSAMYFCASRVPAAGTEAFFGQGTRLTVV.

The chain links TRBV7-9 to TRBJ2-7; D is undetermined. The CDR3 totals 16 residues. Germline V gene sequence: CDR1 SEHNR, CDR2 FQNEAQ (reference sequence). The germline V and J ends were trimmed by 1 base and 2 bases, with 15 bases remaining between them. CDR3 loop: CASSLVTPTQTYEQYF. The CDR3 nucleotides read TGTGCCAGCAGCTTAGTTACACCTACACAGACCTACGAGCAGTACTTC.

The chain uses TRBV6-5 and TRBJ1-2, with 12 bases fitting TRBD1. Germline CDR1 MNHEY, CDR2 SVGAGI. The CDR3 is 16 amino acids. The J segment lost 4 bases and the V segment lost 2 bases, leaving 5 bases of the junction unmatched. The CDR3 DNA reads as TGTGCCAGCAGTTACGTTTCGGGACAGGGGGCCTATGGCTACACCTTC. This sequence encodes CASSYVSGQGAYGYTF.

The chain is built from TRBV6-6 and TRBJ1-5, with TRBD1 matching 7 bases. CDR3 length equals 13 residues. V was clipped by 7 bases and J by 4 bases; unmatched bases: 4. Germline CDR1 MNHNY, CDR2 SVGAGI (reference sequence). CDR3 region: CASKKQGNQPQHF. CDR3 coding DNA: TGTGCCAGCAAAAAACAGGGGAATCAGCCCCAGCATTTT.

This clone occurred a few times. This chain joins TRBV28 and TRBJ1-2; 8 nucleotides match TRBD1. CDR1 is MDHEN, CDR2 SYDVKM, per germline. The CDR3 runs to 15 residues. Germline trimming cut 6 bases from V and 3 bases from J; bases unmatched to any gene: 9. DNA of the CDR3: TGTGCCAGCAGACAGGGGGGGCAGGCGGACTATGGCTACACCTTC. Translated: CASRQGGQADYGYTF.

In its sample, this clone was seen once. Other DNA sequences in this specimen translate into the identical CDR3. The chain has TRBV5-1 and TRBJ2-5; D is perhaps TRBD2 (5 bases). V lost 6 bases and J 2 bases, leaving 17 bases between the germline ends. The length of the CDR3 is 15 residues. The V gene's germline CDR1 is SGHRS and CDR2 YFSETQ. CDR3 sequence (DNA): TGCGCCAGCACCTTAATCCCCTCGGGGCAAGAGACCCAGTACTTC. Translating it yields CASTLIPSGQETQYF. The full variable domain, completed using reference TRBV5-1 and TRBJ2-5, is KAGVTQTPRYLIKTRGQQVTLSCSPISGHRSVSWYQQTPGQGLQFLFEYFSETQRNKGNFPGRFSGRQFSNSRSEMNVSTLELGDSALYLCASTLIPSGQETQYFGPGTRLLVL.

This chain uses TRBV7-9 with TRBJ1-2, with 8 bases matching TRBD1. Germline CDR1 SEHNR, CDR2 FQNEAQ (reference sequence). The V and J ends lost 5 bases and 2 bases, in that order; junction bases with no gene match: 7. CDR3 length: 15 amino acids. CDR3 bases: TGTGCCAGCAGCCTTACAGGGGGGTCAAACTATGGCTACACCTTC. It codes for CASSLTGGSNYGYTF.

The chain couples TRBV7-6 to TRBJ1-5; D is uncertain. There are 14 residues in the CDR3. The V end lost 1 base, the J end lost 6 bases, and 10 bases lay between the germline ends. The germline CDR1 and CDR2 sequences are SGHVS and FNYEAQ. The CDR3 region has the DNA TGTGCCAGCAGCTTAGACCCAGGAGGTCAGCCCCAGCATTTT. Translated, it gives CASSLDPGGQPQHF.

In DNA, the CDR3 is TGCGCCAGCAGCCAAAATACAGGGGCTGGAAACACCATATATTTT. Translation gives CASSQNTGAGNTIYF. The chain employs TRBV5-1 and TRBJ1-3, with TRBD1 matching over 7 bases. This CDR3 has 15 residues. Unmatched junction bases numbered 6, after V lost 4 bases and J lost 2 bases. Germline CDR1 and CDR2: SGHRS and YFSETQ.